This entry concerns a single T cell receptor (beta chain). This sequence may be a read error, since a much larger clone differs from it by one base. This entry is derived from a study of glioma-infiltrating T cells. TCR alpha and beta CDR3 regions were amplified from RNA using iRepertoire nested multiplex PCR. TCRdb reprocessed the multiplex PCR reads via MiXCR and lists one record per CDR3 protein. There are fewer than 200,000 distinct CDR3 sequences in the sample; around 42% occur only once, and around 5.3% lies in the top ten. Input material: glioma tissue, nonneoplastic brain tissue, or PBMCs (not recorded which). The TCR was taken from a human donor with low-grade glioma or glioblastoma, undergoing nonglioma brain surgery, or in good health (not recorded which).

CDR3 sequence: CASSLSGLAVYNEKFF. The CDR3 DNA reads as TGTGCCAGCAGTTTATCTGGACTAGCGGTCTACAATGAGAAGTTCTTC. The chain recombines TRBV28 with TRBJ2-1; the match to TRBD2 covers 10 bases. The CDR3 has 16 residues. Germline CDR1 reads MDHEN; CDR2 reads SYDVKM.